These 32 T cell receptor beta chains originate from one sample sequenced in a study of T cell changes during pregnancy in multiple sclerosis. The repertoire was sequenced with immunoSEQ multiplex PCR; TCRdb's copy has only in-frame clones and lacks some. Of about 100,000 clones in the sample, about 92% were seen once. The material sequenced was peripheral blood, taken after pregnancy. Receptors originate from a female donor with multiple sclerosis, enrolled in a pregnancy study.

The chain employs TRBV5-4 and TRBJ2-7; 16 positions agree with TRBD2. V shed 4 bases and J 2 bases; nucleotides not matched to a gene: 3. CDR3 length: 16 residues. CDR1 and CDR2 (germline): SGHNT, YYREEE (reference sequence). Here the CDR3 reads CASSGGTSGRAYEQYF. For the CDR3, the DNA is TGTGCCAGCAGCGGGGGGACTAGCGGGAGGGCCTACGAGCAGTACTTC.

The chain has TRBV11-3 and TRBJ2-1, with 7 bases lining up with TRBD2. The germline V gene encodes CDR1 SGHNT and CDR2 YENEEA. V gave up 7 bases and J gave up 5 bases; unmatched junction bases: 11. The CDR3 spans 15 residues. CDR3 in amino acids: CASTARGSGHNEQFF. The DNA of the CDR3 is TGTGCCAGCACCGCGCGGGGGTCGGGGCACAATGAGCAGTTCTTC.

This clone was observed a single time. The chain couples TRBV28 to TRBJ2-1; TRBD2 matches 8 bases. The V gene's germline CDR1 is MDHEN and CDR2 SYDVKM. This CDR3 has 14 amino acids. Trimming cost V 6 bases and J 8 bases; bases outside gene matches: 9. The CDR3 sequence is CASSRLANFHEQFF. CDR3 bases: TGTGCCAGCAGCCGACTAGCGAATTTCCATGAGCAGTTCTTC.

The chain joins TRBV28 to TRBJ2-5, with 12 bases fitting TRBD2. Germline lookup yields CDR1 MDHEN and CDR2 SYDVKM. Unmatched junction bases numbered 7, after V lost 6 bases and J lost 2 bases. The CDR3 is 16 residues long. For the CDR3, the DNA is TGTGCCAGCAGGGTGAGGACTAGCGGGATACAAGAGACCCAGTACTTC. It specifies CASRVRTSGIQETQYF.

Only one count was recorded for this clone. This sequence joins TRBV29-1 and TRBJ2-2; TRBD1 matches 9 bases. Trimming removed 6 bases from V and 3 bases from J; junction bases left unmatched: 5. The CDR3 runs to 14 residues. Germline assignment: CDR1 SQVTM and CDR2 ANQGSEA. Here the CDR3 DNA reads TGCAGCGTAAGGGACAGGGTAGACACCGGGGAGCTGTTTTTT. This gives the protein CSVRDRVDTGELFF.

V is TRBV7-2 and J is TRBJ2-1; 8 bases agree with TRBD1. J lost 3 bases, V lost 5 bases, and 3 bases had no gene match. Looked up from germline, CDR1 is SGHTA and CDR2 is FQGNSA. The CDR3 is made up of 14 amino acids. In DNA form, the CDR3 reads TGTGCCAGCAGCATACAGGGGGACTACAATGAGCAGTTCTTC. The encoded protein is CASSIQGDYNEQFF.

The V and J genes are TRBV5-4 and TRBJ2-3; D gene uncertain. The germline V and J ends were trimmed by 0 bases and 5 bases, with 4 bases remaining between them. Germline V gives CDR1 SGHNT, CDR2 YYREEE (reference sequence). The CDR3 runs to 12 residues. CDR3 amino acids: CASSLGEDTQYF. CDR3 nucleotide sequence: TGTGCCAGCAGCTTGGGAGAAGATACGCAGTATTTT.

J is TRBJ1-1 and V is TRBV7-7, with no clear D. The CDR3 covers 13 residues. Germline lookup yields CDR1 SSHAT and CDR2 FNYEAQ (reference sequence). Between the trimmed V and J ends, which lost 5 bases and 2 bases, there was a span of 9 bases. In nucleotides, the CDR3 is TGTGCCAGCAGCGAAGACTCCAACACTGAAGCTTTCTTT. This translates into CASSEDSNTEAFF.

As DNA, the CDR3 is TGTGCCAGTAGACAGCTCCCCAATCAGCCCCAGCATTTT. Translating it yields CASRQLPNQPQHF. The chain has TRBV27 and TRBJ1-5, with D perhaps TRBD1 (5 bases). This CDR3 is built from 13 residues. V was pared by 9 bases and J by 3 bases, with 12 bases between. Germline V gene lookup returns CDR1 MNHEY and CDR2 SMNVEV (reference sequence).

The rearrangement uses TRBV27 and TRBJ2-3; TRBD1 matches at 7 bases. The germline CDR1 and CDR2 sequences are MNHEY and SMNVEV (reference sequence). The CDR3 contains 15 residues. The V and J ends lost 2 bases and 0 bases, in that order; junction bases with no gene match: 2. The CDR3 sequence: CASSLGTDSTDTQYF. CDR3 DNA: TGTGCCAGCAGTTTAGGGACAGACAGCACAGATACGCAGTATTTT.

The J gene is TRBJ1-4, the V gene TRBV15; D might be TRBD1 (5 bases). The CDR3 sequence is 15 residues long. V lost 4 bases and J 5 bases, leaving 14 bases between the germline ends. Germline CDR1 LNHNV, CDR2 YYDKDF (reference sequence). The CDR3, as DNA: TGTGCCACCAGCAACTCCGGGGGGACGAATGAAAAACTGTTTTTT. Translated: CATSNSGGTNEKLFF.

CDR3 sequence: CASSWTGGIGANVLTF. Here the CDR3 DNA reads TGTGCCAGCAGCTGGACAGGGGGCATTGGGGCCAACGTCCTGACTTTC. This chain connects TRBV5-5 to TRBJ2-6, with 11 positions matching TRBD1. Germline V gene lookup returns CDR1 SGHKS and CDR2 YYEKEE (reference sequence). The CDR3 length is 16 residues. Trimming took 3 bases from V and 3 from J; bases not matched to a gene: 2.

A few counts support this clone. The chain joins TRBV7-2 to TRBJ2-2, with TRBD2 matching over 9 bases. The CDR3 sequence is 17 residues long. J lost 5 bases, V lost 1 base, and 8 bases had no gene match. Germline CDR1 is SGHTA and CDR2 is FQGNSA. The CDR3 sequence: CASSLEGSGGRTGELFF. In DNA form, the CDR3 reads TGTGCCAGCAGCTTAGAGGGTAGCGGGGGAAGAACCGGGGAGCTGTTTTTT.

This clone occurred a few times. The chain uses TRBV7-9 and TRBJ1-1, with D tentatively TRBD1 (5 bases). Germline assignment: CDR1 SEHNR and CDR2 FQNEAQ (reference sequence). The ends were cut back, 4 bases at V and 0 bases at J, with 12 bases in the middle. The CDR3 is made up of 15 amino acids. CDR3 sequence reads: CASSSFGGMNTEAFF. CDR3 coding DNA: TGTGCCAGCAGCTCATTCGGGGGGATGAACACTGAAGCTTTCTTT.

CDR3 coding DNA: TGTGCCAGCAGCTTAGGGACAGACTATAGCAATCAGCCCCAGCATTTT. This codes for CASSLGTDYSNQPQHF. J is TRBJ1-5 and V is TRBV7-2, with D perhaps TRBD1 (6 bases). The V gene lost 1 base and the J gene lost 0 bases, with 10 bases spanning the gap. The length of the CDR3 is 16 residues. CDR1 is SGHTA and CDR2 is FQGNSA in the germline V gene.

This CDR3 reads CASSPQGSSNTEAFF. CDR3 DNA sequence: TGTGCCAGCAGCCCCCAGGGATCCTCGAACACTGAAGCTTTCTTT. The chain couples TRBV7-9 to TRBJ1-1; D is perhaps TRBD1 (5 bases). The CDR3 contains 15 residues. Looked up from germline, CDR1 is SEHNR and CDR2 is FQNEAQ (reference sequence). V was clipped by 5 bases and J by 1 base, with 14 bases between them.

The DNA of the CDR3 is TGTGCCAGCATTCCGACAGGGGCCAGCAATCAGCCCCAGCATTTT. Amino acids: CASIPTGASNQPQHF. The J gene is TRBJ1-5, the V gene TRBV28; 8 nucleotides match TRBD1. This CDR3 has 15 amino acids. Trimming at V came to 7 bases and at J to 1 base, leaving 6 bases not matched to a gene. Germline V CDR1 and CDR2: MDHEN, SYDVKM.

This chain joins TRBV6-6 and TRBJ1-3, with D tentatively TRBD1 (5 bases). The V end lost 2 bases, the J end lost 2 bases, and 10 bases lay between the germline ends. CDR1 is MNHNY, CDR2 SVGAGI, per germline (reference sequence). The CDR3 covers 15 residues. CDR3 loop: CASSYGGETGNTIYF. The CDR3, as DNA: TGTGCCAGCAGTTACGGGGGGGAGACTGGAAACACCATATATTTT.

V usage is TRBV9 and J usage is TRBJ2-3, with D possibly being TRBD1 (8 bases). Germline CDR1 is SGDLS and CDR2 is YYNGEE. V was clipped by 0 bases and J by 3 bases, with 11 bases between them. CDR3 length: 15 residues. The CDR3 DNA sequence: TGTGCCAGCAGCGTAGACAGGGGGGGAACAGATACGCAGTATTTT. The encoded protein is CASSVDRGGTDTQYF. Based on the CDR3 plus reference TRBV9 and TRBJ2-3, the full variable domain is DSGVTQTPKHLITATGQRVTLRCSPRSGDLSVYWYQQSLDQGLQFLIQYYNGEERAKGNILERFSAQQFPDLHSELNLSSLELGDSALYFCASSVDRGGTDTQYFGPGTRLTVL.

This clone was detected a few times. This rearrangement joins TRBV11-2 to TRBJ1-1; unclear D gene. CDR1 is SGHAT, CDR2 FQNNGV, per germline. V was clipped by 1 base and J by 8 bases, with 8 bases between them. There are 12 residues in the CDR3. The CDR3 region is CASSLVGGEAFF. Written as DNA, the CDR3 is TGTGCCAGCAGCTTAGTTGGAGGGGAAGCTTTCTTT.

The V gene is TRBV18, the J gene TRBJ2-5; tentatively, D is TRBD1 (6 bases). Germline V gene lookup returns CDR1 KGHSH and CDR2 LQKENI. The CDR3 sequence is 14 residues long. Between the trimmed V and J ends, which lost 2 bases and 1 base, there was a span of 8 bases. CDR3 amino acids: CASSPTDSQETQYF. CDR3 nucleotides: TGTGCCAGCTCACCAACGGACAGCCAAGAGACCCAGTACTTC.

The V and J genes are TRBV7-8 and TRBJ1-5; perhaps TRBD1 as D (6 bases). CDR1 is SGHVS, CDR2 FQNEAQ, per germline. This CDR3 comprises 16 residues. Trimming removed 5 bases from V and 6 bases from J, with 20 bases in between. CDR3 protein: CASSPRTGGLGQPQHF. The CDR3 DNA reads TGTGCCAGCAGCCCACGGACGGGGGGCTTAGGTCAGCCCCAGCATTTT.

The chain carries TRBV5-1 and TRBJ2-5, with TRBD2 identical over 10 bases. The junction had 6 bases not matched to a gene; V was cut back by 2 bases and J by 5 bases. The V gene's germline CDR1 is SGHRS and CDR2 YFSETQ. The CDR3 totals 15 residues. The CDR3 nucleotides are TGCGCCAGCAGCTTAAGCGGGGGGGCCCGGGAGACCCAGTACTTC. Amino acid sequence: CASSLSGGARETQYF. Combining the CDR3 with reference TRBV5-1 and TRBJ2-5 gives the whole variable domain KAGVTQTPRYLIKTRGQQVTLSCSPISGHRSVSWYQQTPGQGLQFLFEYFSETQRNKGNFPGRFSGRQFSNSRSEMNVSTLELGDSALYLCASSLSGGARETQYFGPGTRLLVL.

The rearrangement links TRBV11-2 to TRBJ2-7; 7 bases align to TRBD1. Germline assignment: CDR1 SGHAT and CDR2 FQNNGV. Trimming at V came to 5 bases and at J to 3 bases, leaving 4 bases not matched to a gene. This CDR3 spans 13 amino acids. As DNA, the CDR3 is TGTGCCAGCAGCCAGGGACAGTTCTACGAGCAGTACTTC. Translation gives CASSQGQFYEQYF.

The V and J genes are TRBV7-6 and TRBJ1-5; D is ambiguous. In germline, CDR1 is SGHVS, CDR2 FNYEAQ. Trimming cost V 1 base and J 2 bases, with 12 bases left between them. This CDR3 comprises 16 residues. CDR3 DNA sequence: TGTGCCAGCAGCTTAGGGTCCATAGCGGGCAATCAGCCCCAGCATTTT. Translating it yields CASSLGSIAGNQPQHF.

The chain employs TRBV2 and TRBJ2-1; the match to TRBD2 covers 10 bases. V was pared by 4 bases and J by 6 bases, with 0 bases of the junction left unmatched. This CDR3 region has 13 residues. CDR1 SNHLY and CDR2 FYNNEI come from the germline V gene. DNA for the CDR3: TGTGCCAGCAGTGCTAGCGGGAGCAATGAGCAGTTCTTC. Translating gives CASSASGSNEQFF. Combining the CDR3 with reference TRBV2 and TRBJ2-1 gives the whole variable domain EPEVTQTPSHQVTQMGQEVILRCVPISNHLYFYWYRQILGQKVEFLVSFYNNEISEKSEIFDDQFSVERPDGSNFTLKIRSTKLEDSAMYFCASSASGSNEQFFGPGTRLTVL.

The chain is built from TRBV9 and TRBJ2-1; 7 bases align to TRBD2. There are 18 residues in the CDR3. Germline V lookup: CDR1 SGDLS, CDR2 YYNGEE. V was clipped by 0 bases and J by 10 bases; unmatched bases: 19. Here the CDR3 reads CASSVGRPGLPPFGEQFF. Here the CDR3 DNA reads TGTGCCAGCAGCGTAGGCCGACCGGGACTACCGCCTTTCGGAGAGCAGTTCTTC.

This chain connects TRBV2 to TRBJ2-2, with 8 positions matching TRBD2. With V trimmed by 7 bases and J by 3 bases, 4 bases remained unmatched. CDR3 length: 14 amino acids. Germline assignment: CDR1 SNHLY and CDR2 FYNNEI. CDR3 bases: TGTGCCAGCATGGGGCGGGAGGACACCGGGGAGCTGTTTTTT. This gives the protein CASMGREDTGELFF.

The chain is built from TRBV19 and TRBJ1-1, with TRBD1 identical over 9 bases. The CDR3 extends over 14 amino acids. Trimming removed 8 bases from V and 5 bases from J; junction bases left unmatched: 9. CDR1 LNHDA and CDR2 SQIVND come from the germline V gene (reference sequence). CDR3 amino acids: CASGYGQGMTEAFF. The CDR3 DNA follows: TGTGCCAGTGGATATGGACAGGGGATGACTGAAGCTTTCTTT.

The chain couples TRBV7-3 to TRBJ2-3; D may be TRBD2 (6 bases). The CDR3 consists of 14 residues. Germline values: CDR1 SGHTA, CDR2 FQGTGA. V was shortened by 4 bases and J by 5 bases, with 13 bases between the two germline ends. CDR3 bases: TGTGCCAGCAGCTCTCTGGAGGGGCAAGATACGCAGTATTTT. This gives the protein CASSSLEGQDTQYF.

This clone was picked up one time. The CDR3 here is CASRGTGTGYEQYF. The DNA of the CDR3 is TGTGCCAGCAGAGGAACCGGGACAGGGTACGAGCAGTACTTC. This chain links TRBV9 with TRBJ2-7; 9 nucleotides line up with TRBD1. CDR1 is SGDLS, CDR2 YYNGEE, per germline. J lost 4 bases, V lost 5 bases, and 7 bases had no gene match. This CDR3 is 14 amino acids long.

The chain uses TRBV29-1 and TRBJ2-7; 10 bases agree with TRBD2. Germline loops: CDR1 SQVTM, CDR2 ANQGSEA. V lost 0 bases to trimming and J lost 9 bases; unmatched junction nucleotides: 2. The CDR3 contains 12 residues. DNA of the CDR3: TGCAGCGTTGAAGAGCTAGCGGGGGTGCAGTACTTC. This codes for CSVEELAGVQYF.